Given below is one T cell receptor beta chain in context. Its specificity is not known. V was clipped by 1 base and J by 3 bases; unmatched bases: 4. The CDR3 spans 16 residues. Looked up from germline, CDR1 is SGHNT and CDR2 is YYREEE (reference sequence). PCR was performed using 60 Vbeta and 13 Jbeta primers. Clones were read by immunoSEQ multiplex PCR, and TCRdb kept only the in-frame ones, dropping some. This repertoire includes around 130,000 clones. This entry belongs to a study of cytomegalovirus exposure and HLA in healthy donors. Study-wide results and caveats: High sensitivity and specificity were reportedly achieved when the classifier diagnosed cytomegalovirus status. In a later analysis, productive TCRs from donors in an Asian-associated ancestry cluster reportedly carried fewer N-insertions than the cohort mean. TCR beta chains numbering 150 to 200 were designated cytomegalovirus-associated. Links to common viral pathogens appeared, in a later analysis, for several of the most significant clusters.

The rearrangement joins TRBV5-4 to TRBJ2-1, with 10 bases aligning to TRBD2. The source material was PBMCs. The sequence came from a woman aged 55-70 years in good health and CMV-seronegative. CDR3 sequence (DNA): TGTGCCAGCAGCTTGTGGACTAGCGGACTCTACAATGAGCAGTTCTTC. Its protein is CASSLWTSGLYNEQFF. Based on the CDR3 plus reference TRBV5-4 and TRBJ2-1, the full variable domain is ETGVTQSPTHLIKTRGQQVTLRCSSQSGHNTVSWYQQALGQGPQFIFQYYREEENGRGNFPPRFSGLQFPNYSSELNVNALELDDSALYLCASSLWTSGLYNEQFFGPGTRLTVL.